The sequence of this TCR beta chain was determined in a study of cytomegalovirus exposure and HLA in healthy donors. The CDR3 contains 12 residues. With 4 bases removed from V and 5 bases from J, the gap between germline ends came to 8 bases. CDR1 and CDR2 from the germline V gene are SGHKS and YYEKEE (reference sequence). The study sampled nominally healthy donors, though unrecorded immune exposures were likely. PCR used 60 Vbeta primers and 13 Jbeta primers. Sequencing was performed with immunoSEQ multiplex PCR; in TCRdb, only in-frame clones are kept and a portion is missing. The data show over 65,000 clones, approximately 78% seen once. Regarding the study as a whole: Most TCRs appeared rarely, but some public TCRs recurred in many donors. Association of 16,951 TCR beta sequences with HLA alleles was found at 0.05 false discovery rate in a later analysis.

As to this clone: No antigen is known for it.

The receptor comes from a human donor in good health. The chain uses TRBV5-5 and TRBJ2-3, with D tentatively TRBD1 (6 bases). Sequencing used PBMCs. This chain's CDR3 is CASSPGQDTQYF. CDR3 nucleotides: TGTGCCAGCAGCCCGGGACAAGATACGCAGTATTTT.